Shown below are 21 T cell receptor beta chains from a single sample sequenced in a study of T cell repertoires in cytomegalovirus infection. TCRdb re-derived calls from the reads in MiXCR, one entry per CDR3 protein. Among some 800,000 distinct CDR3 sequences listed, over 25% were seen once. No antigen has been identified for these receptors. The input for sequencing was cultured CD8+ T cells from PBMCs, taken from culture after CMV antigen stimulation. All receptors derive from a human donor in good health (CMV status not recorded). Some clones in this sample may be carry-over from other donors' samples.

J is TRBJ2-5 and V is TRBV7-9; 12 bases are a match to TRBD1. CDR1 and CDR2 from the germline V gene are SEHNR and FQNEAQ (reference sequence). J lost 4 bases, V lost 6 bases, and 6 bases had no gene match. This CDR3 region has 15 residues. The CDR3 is CASSSPGQGAETQYF. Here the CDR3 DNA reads TGTGCCAGCAGTTCTCCGGGACAGGGGGCAGAGACCCAGTACTTC. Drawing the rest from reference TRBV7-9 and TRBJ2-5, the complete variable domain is DTGVSQNPRHKITKRGQNVTFRCDPISEHNRLYWYRQTLGQGPEFLTYFQNEAQLEKSRLLSDRFSAERPKGSFSTLEIQRTEQGDSAMYLCASSSPGQGAETQYFGPGTRLLVL.

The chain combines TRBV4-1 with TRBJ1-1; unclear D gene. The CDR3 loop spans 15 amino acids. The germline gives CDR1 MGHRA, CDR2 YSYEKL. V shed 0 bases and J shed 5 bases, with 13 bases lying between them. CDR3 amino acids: CASSQDNPLGTEAFF. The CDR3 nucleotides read TGCGCCAGCAGCCAAGATAATCCCCTAGGGACTGAAGCTTTCTTT.

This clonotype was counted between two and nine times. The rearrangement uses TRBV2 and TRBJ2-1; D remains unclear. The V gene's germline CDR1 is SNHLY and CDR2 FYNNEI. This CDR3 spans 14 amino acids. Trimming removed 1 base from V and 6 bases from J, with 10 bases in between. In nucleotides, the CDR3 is TGTGCCAGCAGTGAAGGTATGGATCCCAATGAGCAGTTCTTC. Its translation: CASSEGMDPNEQFF.

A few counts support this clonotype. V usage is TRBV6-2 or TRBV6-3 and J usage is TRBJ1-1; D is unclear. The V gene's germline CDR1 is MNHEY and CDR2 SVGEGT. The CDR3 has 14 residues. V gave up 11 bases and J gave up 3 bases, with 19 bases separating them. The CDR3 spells CASSSYHEDTEAFF. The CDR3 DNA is TGTGCCTCCTCCTCCTACCACGAGGACACTGAAGCTTTCTTT.

CDR3 nucleotides: TGTGCCAGCAAGGTCGGGGGCGTTTCCTACAATGAGCAGTTCTTC. Amino acid sequence: CASKVGGVSYNEQFF. The chain carries TRBV27 and TRBJ2-1; the D gene could be TRBD1 or TRBD2 (6 bases each). V lost 7 bases, J lost 1 base, and 14 bases lay in between. Looked up from germline, CDR1 is MNHEY and CDR2 is SMNVEV (reference sequence). CDR3 size: 15 residues.

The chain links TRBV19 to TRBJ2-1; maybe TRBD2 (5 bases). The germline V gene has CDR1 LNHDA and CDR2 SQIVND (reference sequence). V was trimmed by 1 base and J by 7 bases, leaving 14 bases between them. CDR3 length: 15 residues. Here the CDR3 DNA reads TGTGCCAGTAGTATAGGTCTAGCAGGTGAGAATGAGCAGTTCTTC. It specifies CASSIGLAGENEQFF.

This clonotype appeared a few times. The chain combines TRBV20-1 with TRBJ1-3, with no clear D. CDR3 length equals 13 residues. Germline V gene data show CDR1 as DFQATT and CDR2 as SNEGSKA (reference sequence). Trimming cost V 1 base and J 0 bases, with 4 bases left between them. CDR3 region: CSARVISGNTIYF. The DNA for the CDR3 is TGCAGTGCTAGAGTTATCTCTGGAAACACCATATATTTT.

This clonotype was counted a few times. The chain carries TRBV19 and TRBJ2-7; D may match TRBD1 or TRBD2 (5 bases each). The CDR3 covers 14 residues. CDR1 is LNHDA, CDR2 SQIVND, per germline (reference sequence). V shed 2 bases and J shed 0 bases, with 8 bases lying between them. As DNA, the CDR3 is TGTGCCAGTAGTATATGGGGGAGCTCCTACGAGCAGTACTTC. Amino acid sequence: CASSIWGSSYEQYF. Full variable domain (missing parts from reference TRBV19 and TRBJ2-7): DGGITQSPKYLFRKEGQNVTLSCEQNLNHDAMYWYRQDPGQGLRLIYYSQIVNDFQKGDIAEGYSVSREKKESFPLTVTSAQKNPTAFYLCASSIWGSSYEQYFGPGTRLTVT.

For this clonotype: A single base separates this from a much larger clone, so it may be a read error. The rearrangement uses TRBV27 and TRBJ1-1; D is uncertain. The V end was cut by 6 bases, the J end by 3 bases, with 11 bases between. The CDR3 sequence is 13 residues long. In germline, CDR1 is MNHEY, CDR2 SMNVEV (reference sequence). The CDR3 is CASRWAYDTEAFF. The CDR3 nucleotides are TGTGCCAGCAGATGGGCCTACGACACTGAAGCTTTCTTT.

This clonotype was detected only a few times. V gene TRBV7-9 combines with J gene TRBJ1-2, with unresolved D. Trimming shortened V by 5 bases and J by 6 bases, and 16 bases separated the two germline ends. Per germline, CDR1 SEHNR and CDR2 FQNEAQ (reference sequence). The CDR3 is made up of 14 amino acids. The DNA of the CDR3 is TGTGCCAGCAGCCCCGACGTGGAAGGAAATGGCTACACCTTC. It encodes CASSPDVEGNGYTF. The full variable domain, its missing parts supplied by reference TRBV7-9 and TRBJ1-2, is DTGVSQNPRHKITKRGQNVTFRCDPISEHNRLYWYRQTLGQGPEFLTYFQNEAQLEKSRLLSDRFSAERPKGSFSTLEIQRTEQGDSAMYLCASSPDVEGNGYTFGSGTRLTVV.

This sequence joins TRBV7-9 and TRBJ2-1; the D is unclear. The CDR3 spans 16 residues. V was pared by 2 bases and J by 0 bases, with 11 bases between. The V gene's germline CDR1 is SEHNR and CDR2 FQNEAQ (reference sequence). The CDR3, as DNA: TGTGCCAGCAGCTTAACTTTGTCGAGCTCCTACAATGAGCAGTTCTTC. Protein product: CASSLTLSSSYNEQFF. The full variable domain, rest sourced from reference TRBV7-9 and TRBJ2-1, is DTGVSQNPRHKITKRGQNVTFRCDPISEHNRLYWYRQTLGQGPEFLTYFQNEAQLEKSRLLSDRFSAERPKGSFSTLEIQRTEQGDSAMYLCASSLTLSSSYNEQFFGPGTRLTVL.

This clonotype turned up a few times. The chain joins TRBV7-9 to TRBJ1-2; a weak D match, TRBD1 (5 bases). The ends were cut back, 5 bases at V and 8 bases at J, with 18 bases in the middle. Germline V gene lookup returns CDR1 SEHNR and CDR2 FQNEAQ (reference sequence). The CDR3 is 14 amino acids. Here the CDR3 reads CASSTSRGYLGYTF. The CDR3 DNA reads TGTGCCAGCAGCACGAGTCGGGGGTACCTCGGCTACACCTTC.

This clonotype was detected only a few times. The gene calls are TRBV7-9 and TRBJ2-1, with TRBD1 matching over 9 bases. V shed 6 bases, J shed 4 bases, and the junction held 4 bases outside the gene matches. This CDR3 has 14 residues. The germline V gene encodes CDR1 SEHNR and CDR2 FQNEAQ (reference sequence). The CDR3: CASSTGGRYNEQFF. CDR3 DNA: TGTGCCAGCAGTACAGGGGGCCGGTACAATGAGCAGTTCTTC.

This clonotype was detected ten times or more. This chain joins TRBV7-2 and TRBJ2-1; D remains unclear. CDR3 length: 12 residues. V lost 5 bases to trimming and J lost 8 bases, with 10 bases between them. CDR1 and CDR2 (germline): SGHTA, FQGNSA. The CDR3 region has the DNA TGTGCCAGCAGCCCTAGTGGGCATGAGCAGTTCTTC. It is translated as CASSPSGHEQFF.

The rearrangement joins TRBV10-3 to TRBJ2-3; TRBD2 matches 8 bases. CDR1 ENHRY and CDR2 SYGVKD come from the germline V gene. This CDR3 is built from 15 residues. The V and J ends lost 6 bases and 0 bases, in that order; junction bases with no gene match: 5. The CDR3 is CAIRISGTSTDTQYF. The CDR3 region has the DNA TGTGCCATCAGGATTAGCGGGACCAGCACAGATACGCAGTATTTT.

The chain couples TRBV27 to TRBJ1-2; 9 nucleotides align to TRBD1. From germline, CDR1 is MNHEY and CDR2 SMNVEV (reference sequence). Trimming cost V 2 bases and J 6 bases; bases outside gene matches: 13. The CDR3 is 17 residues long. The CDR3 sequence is CASSLARDRAAVDGYTF. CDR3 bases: TGTGCCAGCAGTTTAGCCCGGGACAGGGCGGCAGTGGATGGCTACACCTTC.

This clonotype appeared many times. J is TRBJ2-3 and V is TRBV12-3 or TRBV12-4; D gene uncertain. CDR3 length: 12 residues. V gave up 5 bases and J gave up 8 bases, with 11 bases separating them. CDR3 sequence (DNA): TGTGCCAGCAGTCCGCAACCGGGTACGCAGTATTTT. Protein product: CASSPQPGTQYF.

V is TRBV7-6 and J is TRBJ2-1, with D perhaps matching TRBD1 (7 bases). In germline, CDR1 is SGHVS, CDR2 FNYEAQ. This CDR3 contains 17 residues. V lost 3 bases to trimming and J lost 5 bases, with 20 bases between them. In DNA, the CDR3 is TGTGCCAGCAGCTTCGGACAGGAGGGCCGGCGGGACAATGAGCAGTTCTTC. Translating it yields CASSFGQEGRRDNEQFF.

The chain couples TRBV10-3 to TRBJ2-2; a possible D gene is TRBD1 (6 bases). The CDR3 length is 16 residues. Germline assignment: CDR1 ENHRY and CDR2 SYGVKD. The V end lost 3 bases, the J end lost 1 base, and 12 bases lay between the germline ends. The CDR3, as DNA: TGTGCCATCAGTGACCAGACAGGTTGGAACACCGGGGAGCTGTTTTTT. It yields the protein CAISDQTGWNTGELFF.

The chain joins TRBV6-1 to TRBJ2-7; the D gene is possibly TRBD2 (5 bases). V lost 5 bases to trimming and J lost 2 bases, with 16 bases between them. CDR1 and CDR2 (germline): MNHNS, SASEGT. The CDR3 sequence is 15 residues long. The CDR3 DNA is TGTGCCAGCAGTCCCGGCCCGGGAAGGACCTACGAGCAGTACTTC. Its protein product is CASSPGPGRTYEQYF.

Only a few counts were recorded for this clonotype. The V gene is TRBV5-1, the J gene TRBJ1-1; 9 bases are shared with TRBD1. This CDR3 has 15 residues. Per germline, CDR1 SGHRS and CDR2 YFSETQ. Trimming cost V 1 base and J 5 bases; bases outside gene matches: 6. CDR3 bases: TGCGCCAGCAGCTTGTATACAGGGGGCGGGACTGAAGCTTTCTTT. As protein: CASSLYTGGGTEAFF.